The clone carrying this T cell receptor (beta chain) was seen ten or more times. What it recognizes is unknown. No donor had other autoimmune disease, uncontrolled infection, pregnancy or lactation. These data are taken from a study of Graves' ophthalmopathy and Graves' hyperthyroidism. CDR3 regions of TCR beta were amplified from RNA transcripts. Second-round multiplex PCR followed a first-round RT-PCR using HTBI primers. TCRdb ran MiXCR on the multiplex PCR reads and lists one entry per CDR3 protein. The repertoire holds roughly 380,000 distinct CDR3 sequences, with 15% to 19% as singletons. This CDR3 is 14 amino acids long. The germline CDR1 and CDR2 sequences are MNHEY and SVGEGT. V shed 7 bases, J shed 5 bases, and the junction held 9 bases outside the gene matches. Findings and caveats of the study: Blood contained most expanded thyroid clonotypes exceeding 0.001 frequency.

The chain employs TRBV6-2 or TRBV6-3 and TRBJ1-1, with 8 nucleotides matching TRBD1. Sequenced material: peripheral blood. This TCR was sampled from a woman between 18 and 29 years old with stable Graves' hyperthyroidism. CDR3 sequence: CASTKNRGWTEAFF. The DNA of the CDR3 is TGTGCCAGCACAAAAAACAGGGGGTGGACTGAAGCTTTCTTT.